These T cell receptor beta chains were read from a single sample in a study of T cell responses to AZD1222 COVID-19 vaccine. The protocol was immunoSEQ multiplex PCR, while the TCRdb copy is restricted to in-frame clones and leaves out a portion. Of fewer than 150,000 clones in the sample, about nine tenths are singletons; the top ten hold almost 6.5%. The sequencing here drew on peripheral blood, taken 28 days after the second AZD1222 dose. The receptors derive from an adult who received the AZD1222 COVID-19 vaccine. Each CDR3 is given with its conserved first and last residue. D genes are given only for firm matches. Only some rows state a clone size, as once, few, many or a class for expanded clones.

>TRBJ2-7|TRBV5-4|.|.
TGTGCCAGCAGCGCCGGGGGCCCTACCTACGAGCAGTACTTC
CASSAGGPTYEQYF
>TRBJ1-1|TRBV19|.|.
TGTGCCAGTAGTATCGGGAGTGGTTTGACTGAAGCTTTCTTT
CASSIGSGLTEAFF
>TRBJ2-5|TRBV5-1|.|.
TGCGCCAGCAGCGGGGGGAACAGCGGACAAGAGACCCAGTACTTC
CASSGGNSGQETQYF
>TRBJ1-1|TRBV11-2|.|.
TGTGCCAGCGGTCCGTACGTTAACACTGAAGCTTTCTTT
CASGPYVNTEAFF
>TRBJ1-3|TRBV5-5|.|.
TGTGCCAGCAGCTTCGGGGGGCTCTCTGGAAACACCATATATTTT
CASSFGGLSGNTIYF
>TRBJ1-2|TRBV10-2|.|.
TGCGCCAGCAGTGAGTCGGTCTGGGGGGATCATAACTATGGCTACACCTTC
CASSESVWGDHNYGYTF
>TRBJ1-1|TRBV10-3|.|.
TGTGCCATCAGTGATCCCAGTTCCATGAACACTGAAGCTTTCTTT
CAISDPSSMNTEAFF
>TRBJ1-6|TRBV20-1|many|TRBD1
TGCAGTGCTAGTGAGCAGGGGGGGGGTAATTCACCCCTCCACTTT
CSASEQGGGNSPLHF
>TRBJ2-1|TRBV29-1|.|.
TGCAGCGTTGAAGCAAGAGTAGAGGGTTTGGATGAGCAGTTCTTC
CSVEARVEGLDEQFF
>TRBJ2-7|TRBV12-5|.|.
TGTGCTAGTGGTTTCGTGGGCGCAGGGAAACGGCACGAGCAGTACTTC
CASGFVGAGKRHEQYF
>TRBJ1-2|TRBV5-4|.|.
TGTGCCAGCAGCTTGGACAGGGGCTACACCTTC
CASSLDRGYTF
>TRBJ2-7|TRBV5-6|.|.
TGTGCCAGCACCCCGGGCCTATCCTACGAGCAGTACTTC
CASTPGLSYEQYF
>TRBJ2-5|TRBV2|.|TRBD1
TGTGCCAGCAGGGTCGGGACAGGGGGCGGTGAGACCCAGTACTTC
CASRVGTGGGETQYF
>TRBJ1-3|TRBV6-6|once|.
TGTGCCAGCAGTTACGACCGGACAGACTCTGGAAACACCATATATTTT
CASSYDRTDSGNTIYF
>TRBJ1-2|TRBV9|.|.
TGTGCCAGCAGCGTAGATGTCAGGTTCGTTGGCTACACCTTC
CASSVDVRFVGYTF
>TRBJ2-1|TRBV4-2|.|.
TGTGCCAGCAGCCAAATGGGTGGAGCGGTTTACAATGAGCAGTTCTTC
CASSQMGGAVYNEQFF
>TRBJ1-3|TRBV4-1|.|TRBD1
TGCGCCAGCAGCCGATCGGGTGGGACAGGAAACCCCCCTGGAAACACCATATATTTT
CASSRSGGTGNPPGNTIYF
>TRBJ1-2|TRBV3-1/TRBV3-2|.|.
TGTGCCAGCAGCCACGGATTGGGAGGCTACACCTTC
CASSHGLGGYTF
>TRBJ2-3|TRBV12-3/TRBV12-4|.|.
TGTGCCAGCAGACCCACTAGCACAGATACGCAGTATTTT
CASRPTSTDTQYF
>TRBJ2-7|TRBV7-9|.|.
TGTGCCAGCAGCGCGGCAGGGCTCCGGTTCGGATACGAGCAGTACTTC
CASSAAGLRFGYEQYF
>TRBJ1-2|TRBV24-1|.|.
TGTGCCACCAGTGACCCTTATGGCTACACCTTC
CATSDPYGYTF
>TRBJ2-7|TRBV3-1/TRBV3-2|.|TRBD1
TGTGCCAGCACCAGCCGGGACAGGCTGGGCGAGCAGTACTTC
CASTSRDRLGEQYF
>TRBJ2-1|TRBV18|.|.
TGTGCCAGCTCACCTAGGCCGAACAATGAGCAGTTCTTC
CASSPRPNNEQFF
>TRBJ1-5|TRBV19|.|TRBD1
TGTGCCAGTACCCCGACAGGGGCCCTCGGTCAGCCCCAGCATTTT
CASTPTGALGQPQHF
>TRBJ1-2|TRBV15|once|.
TGTGCCACCAGCAGTACTCCTCCCGGGACGGCCGAAGTCGTCTATGGCTACACCTTC
CATSSTPPGTAEVVYGYTF
>TRBJ1-1|TRBV5-4|.|TRBD1
TGTGCCAGCAGCTCCAAGACAGGGATGAACACTGAAGCTTTCTTT
CASSSKTGMNTEAFF
>TRBJ2-2|TRBV19|.|.
TGTGCCAGTAGTATCCCAAACACCGGGGAGCTGTTTTTT
CASSIPNTGELFF
>TRBJ2-7|TRBV7-2|.|.
TGTGCCAGCAGCTTAGAGCAGTCCTACGAGCAGTACTTC
CASSLEQSYEQYF
>TRBJ2-2|TRBV5-1|.|TRBD1
TGCGCCAGCGCGGGACAGGACACCGGGGAGCTGTTTTTT
CASAGQDTGELFF
>TRBJ2-3|TRBV13|.|TRBD1
TGTGCCAGCAGCAGGACAGGGATTACGCAGTATTTT
CASSRTGITQYF
>TRBJ1-2|TRBV6-1|.|.
TGTGCCAGCAGTGAATCCCGGGACATAGGGGGCTACACCTTC
CASSESRDIGGYTF
>TRBJ1-2|TRBV5-4|medium-sized|.
TGTGCCAGCAGCTTCTCTGCGGACTACACCTTC
CASSFSADYTF
>TRBJ1-5|TRBV12-3/TRBV12-4|.|.
TGTGCCAGCAGTACGGCCCGGAATCAGCCCCAGCATTTT
CASSTARNQPQHF
>TRBJ1-5|TRBV6-5|.|TRBD1
TGTGCCAGCTGGGGACAGGGATTTTATCAGCCCCAGCATTTT
CASWGQGFYQPQHF
>TRBJ1-1|TRBV7-2|.|.
TGTGCCAGCAGCTTAGACAGGGCGAACACTGAAGCTTTCTTT
CASSLDRANTEAFF
>TRBJ1-2|TRBV11-2|.|.
TGTGCCAGCAGCCCCCGGGGGTTTAACTATGGCTACACCTTC
CASSPRGFNYGYTF
>TRBJ2-2|TRBV10-3|.|.
TGTGCCATCAGGGACGGGAACGGGGAGCTGTTTTTT
CAIRDGNGELFF
>TRBJ2-3|TRBV4-2|.|.
TGTGCCAGCAGCCAGGGAGTAGGGGGTTCAGATACGCAGTATTTT
CASSQGVGGSDTQYF
>TRBJ1-2|TRBV4-3|few|.
TGCGCCAGCAGCCAAGATCGATGGGGGAACTATGGCTACACCTTC
CASSQDRWGNYGYTF
>TRBJ1-1|TRBV29-1|.|TRBD1
TGCAGCGGTCTCCGAGACAGGGGCTACACTGAAGCTTTCTTT
CSGLRDRGYTEAFF
>TRBJ2-7|TRBV7-2|.|.
TGTGCCAGCAGCAAACGGGAGTCCTACGAGCAGTACTTC
CASSKRESYEQYF
>TRBJ1-2|TRBV28|.|.
TGTGCCAGCGCCCCGGGGGAGCAGCCCTATGGCTACACCTTC
CASAPGEQPYGYTF
>TRBJ1-6|TRBV28|.|TRBD1
TGTGCCAGCAGTTCCCTTGACAGGGACAGTTCACCCCTCCACTTT
CASSSLDRDSSPLHF
>TRBJ1-1|TRBV19|.|TRBD1
TGTGCCAGTAGTGCACGACAGGGGGCAGGCACTGAAGCTTTCTTT
CASSARQGAGTEAFF
>TRBJ2-7|TRBV7-8|.|TRBD1
TGTGCCAGCAGCTTCAGACAGGGGGCGAGGTACGAGCAGTACTTC
CASSFRQGARYEQYF
>TRBJ2-1|TRBV18|.|.
TGTGCCAGCTCACCCATACAGCGCAATGAGCAGTTCTTC
CASSPIQRNEQFF
>TRBJ2-5|TRBV11-2|.|TRBD1
TGTGCCAGCAGCTTAAGACAGGGGTGGGAGACCCAGTACTTC
CASSLRQGWETQYF
>TRBJ1-3|TRBV7-2|.|TRBD1
TGTGCCAGCAGCTTGACAGGGGGCGGAAACACCATATATTTT
CASSLTGGGNTIYF
>TRBJ1-3|TRBV18|once|.
TGTGCCAGCTCACCCCCGTCCCTCTCTGGAAACACCATATATTTT
CASSPPSLSGNTIYF
>TRBJ2-5|TRBV3-1/TRBV3-2|.|.
TGTGCCAGCAGCCAAGGGACACTAGGGAGGAGTGAGACCCAGTACTTC
CASSQGTLGRSETQYF
>TRBJ1-2|TRBV6-6|.|.
TGTGCCAGCAGCCCGACAGATGGCTACACCTTC
CASSPTDGYTF
>TRBJ2-3|TRBV29-1|.|TRBD2
TGCAGCGTTGATTATTCCCTTGGCGGGGGGGCCGCAGATACGCAGTATTTT
CSVDYSLGGGAADTQYF
>TRBJ2-2|TRBV5-1|.|TRBD1
TGCGCCAGCAGATGGACAGGGTACACCGGGGAGCTGTTTTTT
CASRWTGYTGELFF
>TRBJ2-1|TRBV5-1|.|.
TGCGCCAGCAGCTTGGAGGCCCTTCGGGCCCTCTCCTACAATGAGCAGTTCTTC
CASSLEALRALSYNEQFF
>TRBJ2-3|TRBV6-2/TRBV6-3|.|TRBD2
TGTGCCAGCAGCCAGCGGGGAGGCACAGATACGCAGTATTTT
CASSQRGGTDTQYF
>TRBJ2-1|TRBV21-1|.|.
TGTGCCAGCAGACACAGGGGAAGGTACTACAATGAGCAGTTCTTC
CASRHRGRYYNEQFF
>TRBJ1-4|TRBV9|.|.
TGTGCCAGCAGCCCCCGAGGGATGGGCGGTAATGAAAAACTGTTTTTT
CASSPRGMGGNEKLFF
>TRBJ2-7|TRBV20-1|.|.
TGCAGTGCTAGTCCTATGGGAAGGGGTGGTTACGAGCAGTACTTC
CSASPMGRGGYEQYF